The rows below give T cell receptor beta chains drawn from one sample of a study of CD8+ T cells in alopecia areata. Profiling relied on immunoSEQ multiplex PCR, and the TCRdb table lists in-frame clones only, not all of them. Here the sample spans approximately 100,000 clones, approximately 60% being singletons. The sequencing sample was made of CD4+ T cells sorted from blood. The receptors stem from a human donor in good health. Each CDR3 is given with its conserved first and last residue.

CDR3 length	J gene	V gene	CDR3 protein
15	TRBJ1-1	TRBV9	CASSVVSQGNTEAFF
11	TRBJ2-4	TRBV30	CAWSAPNIQYF
15	TRBJ2-7	TRBV30	CAWSVGGRSSYEQYF
12	TRBJ2-7	TRBV30	CAWRDAAYEQYF
16	TRBJ2-7	TRBV5-1	CASSLGPRRGSHEQYF
13	TRBJ2-7	TRBV7-2	CASSGQGRYEQYF
12	TRBJ1-1	TRBV29-1	CSGEEGAIEAFF
12	TRBJ2-5	TRBV27	CASSFDRETQYF
14	TRBJ2-5	TRBV7-2	CASSSPTSPETQYF
11	NA	TRBV23-1	CASSVHETQYF
14	TRBJ2-2	TRBV2	CASTGTTNTGELFF
13	TRBJ2-7	TRBV4-2	CASSQDWSVEQYF
12	TRBJ1-2	TRBV29-1	CSASLVGVGYTF
16	TRBJ2-5	TRBV9	CASSVGSAGVGETQYF
10	TRBJ1-2	TRBV29-1	CSAGENGYTF
14	TRBJ2-1	TRBV30	CAWRGYLAPNEQFF
15	TRBJ2-7	TRBV6-5	CASSSRSGTLDEQYF
18	TRBJ1-1	TRBV25-1	CASSEFGQGEMGDTEAFF
13	TRBJ1-1	TRBV29-1	CSVAKGANTEAFF
15	TRBJ1-1	TRBV29-1	CSVHRGQSRGTEAFF
14	TRBJ2-3	TRBV2	CASRDSGEGDTQYF
12	TRBJ1-2	TRBV30	CAWSKGTVPFGF
16	TRBJ1-6	TRBV4-1	CASSQGRTGANSPLHF
13	TRBJ1-2	TRBV5-1	CASSPEGPYGYTF
10	TRBJ1-2	TRBV29-1	CSVELYGYTF
15	TRBJ1-2	TRBV29-1	CSVELPTGSHYGYTF
13	TRBJ1-2	TRBV6-5	CASSYSPDGGYTF
16	TRBJ1-5	TRBV4-3	CASSQEWNRGNQPQHF
16	TRBJ1-2	TRBV5-6	CASSLATRQGNYGYTF
16	TRBJ1-6	TRBV5-1	CASSLRGGGLNSPLHF
12	TRBJ2-2	TRBV10-3	CAIGRYTGELFF
12	TRBJ1-2	TRBV30	CAWRRGVYGYTF
15	TRBJ2-3	TRBV7-2	CASSSGRDSTDTQYF
14	TRBJ2-5	TRBV7-2	CASSMAGVRETQYF
17	TRBJ2-3	TRBV4-2	CASSQDPSGGATDTQYF
12	TRBJ1-2	TRBV7-9	CASRAAHYGYTF
15	TRBJ2-7	TRBV5-1	CASSPDSTATYEQYF
14	TRBJ2-7	TRBV30	CAWRAGAWLGEQYF
14	TRBJ1-4	TRBV18	CASSPTATNEKLFF
12	TRBJ2-5	TRBV29-1	CSGRTLGETQYF
14	TRBJ2-7	TRBV30	CAWRVGGGPLEQYF
18	TRBJ1-5	TRBV19	CASSRLGFDDRGGQPQHF
14	TRBJ2-3	TRBV7-2	CASSASQGPDTQYF
12	TRBJ1-1	TRBV6-6	CASVGANTEAFF